The subject of this entry is one TCR beta chain. This entry is derived from a study of blood T cell repertoires in COVID-19. At the level of the study: COVID-19 samples from acute and convalescent phases originated in the United States, Italy and Spain. PBMCs, B-cell-depleted T cells, or T cells provided the cDNA or gDNA that made up the material.

As handled by the study authors: Amplified reference gene primers provided the basis for estimating nucleated cell counts. Data came from immunoSEQ multiplex PCR; TCRdb stores just in-frame clones and leaves some out. That table is the source of V, J and clone size, and D and trimming were worked out from the DNA. The sample gives about 130,000 clones, about 80% of which show up once; 10% to 12% is in the top ten. Germline values: CDR1 SGDLS, CDR2 YYNGEE. The ends were cut back, 0 bases at V and 1 base at J, with 10 bases in the middle. The CDR3 contains 15 residues. The receptor was derived from a human donor in a cohort sampled during active COVID-19. This rearrangement joins TRBV9 to TRBJ1-1; D remains ambiguous. The source material was peripheral blood. The DNA for the CDR3 is TGTGCCAGCAGCGTAGATCCCTTAGCGAACACTGAAGCTTTCTTT. Protein product: CASSVDPLANTEAFF. The complete variable domain, with remaining parts taken from reference TRBV9 and TRBJ1-1, reads DSGVTQTPKHLITATGQRVTLRCSPRSGDLSVYWYQQSLDQGLQFLIQYYNGEERAKGNILERFSAQQFPDLHSELNLSSLELGDSALYFCASSVDPLANTEAFFGQGTRLTVV.